The T cell receptor (beta chain) described here comes from a study of T-cell reconstitution after alpha-beta-depleted transplantation in children. General study results and limits: The study reportedly traced alpha-beta T cells about two months after transplant to several hundred expanded graft clones. T-cell counts and diversity at one year following transplant were attributed mainly to newly produced T cells.

At least ten counts were recorded for this clonotype. Antigen unknown. Unique molecular identifiers were incorporated when the TCRbeta library was constructed. TCRdb re-analysed the PCR reads in MiXCR, keeping a single row per CDR3 protein. The data show 90,000 to 130,000 distinct CDR3 sequences, around 6.4% seen once. The CDR3 covers 15 residues. V was pared by 5 bases and J by 1 base, with 4 bases of the junction left unmatched. Germline V gives CDR1 SGHVS, CDR2 FQNEAQ. The specimen was PBMCs, mostly from graft donor cells, collected 360 days after TCRalphabeta/CD19-depleted stem cell transplant. This clonotype originated in a male patient aged 2-15 years who had a stem cell transplant for acute lymphoblastic leukemia, so the T cells may come from the graft donor. V is TRBV7-8 and J is TRBJ2-1; TRBD2 matches at 8 bases. CDR3 loop: CASSGVAGSYNEQFF. For the CDR3, the DNA is TGTGCCAGCAGCGGGGTAGCGGGGTCCTACAATGAGCAGTTCTTC.